These 16 T cell receptor beta chains came from one sample sequenced in a study of shared clonotypes between healthy human individuals. Here immunoSEQ multiplex PCR was the method, and the copy in TCRdb shows in-frame clones only, minus some. The sample gives about 680,000 clones, about three quarters of which show up once; under 2% is in the top ten. Material: memory CD4+ T cells sorted from blood. The subset here: CD45RA-negative fraction. The receptors originated from a woman aged 25 to 39 in good health.

A single count supports this clone. CDR3 sequence: CASSEAASSNQPQHF. In DNA form, the CDR3 reads TGTGCCAGCAGTGAAGCGGCGTCTAGCAATCAGCCCCAGCATTTT. The chain uses TRBV2 and TRBJ1-5; D is uncertain. The V end was cut by 0 bases, the J end by 0 bases, with 6 bases between. The CDR3 length is 15 residues. Germline V gives CDR1 SNHLY, CDR2 FYNNEI.

In its sample, this clone was seen once. V usage is TRBV19 and J usage is TRBJ2-3; 13 nucleotides line up with TRBD2. Germline V gene data show CDR1 as LNHDA and CDR2 as SQIVND (reference sequence). The length of the CDR3 is 15 residues. The J segment lost 7 bases and the V segment lost 3 bases, leaving 4 bases of the junction unmatched. CDR3 DNA: TGTGCCAGTAGTATGATGGGACTAGCGGGACATACGCAGTATTTT. Translating it yields CASSMMGLAGHTQYF.

Notes on this clone: Other nucleotide sequences from this sample produce the same CDR3. The V and J genes are TRBV30 and TRBJ1-2; the D is unclear. The CDR3 length is 13 residues. Trimming took off 0 bases at V and 0 bases at J, with 5 bases between the two ends. Germline-derived CDR1 and CDR2 are GTSNPN and SVGIG (reference sequence). The CDR3 loop is CAWSVRANYGYTF. CDR3 in DNA: TGTGCCTGGAGTGTACGGGCTAACTATGGCTACACCTTC.

The gene calls are TRBV10-2 and TRBJ2-7, with D uncertain. Germline V gene sequence: CDR1 WSHSY, CDR2 SAAADI. The V end was cut by 11 bases, the J end by 0 bases, with 14 bases between. The CDR3 is 13 amino acids. In DNA, the CDR3 is TGCGCCTCATGGGCGGATAACTCCTACGAGCAGTACTTC. Its protein product is CASWADNSYEQYF.

This clone was observed a single time. This rearrangement joins TRBV15 to TRBJ2-1, with D possibly matching TRBD1 (6 bases). CDR1 and CDR2 (germline): LNHNV, YYDKDF (reference sequence). The CDR3 loop spans 16 amino acids. The V gene lost 1 base and the J gene lost 9 bases, with 19 bases spanning the gap. The CDR3 DNA is TGTGCCACCAGCAGAGGGGTTAACAGGGCTACGTCTGAGCAGTTCTTC. It is translated as CATSRGVNRATSEQFF.

In its sample, this clone was seen a few times. The sample carries other DNA sequences with the same CDR3. The J gene is TRBJ2-3, the V gene TRBV19; D is unclear. Between the trimmed V and J ends, which lost 3 bases and 3 bases, there was a span of 7 bases. Germline V lookup: CDR1 LNHDA, CDR2 SQIVND (reference sequence). CDR3 length: 13 residues. CDR3 sequence: CASSIAGTDTQYF. CDR3 sequence (DNA): TGTGCCAGTAGTATCGCAGGAACAGATACGCAGTATTTT.

In its sample, this clone was seen a few times. The chain has TRBV5-1 and TRBJ2-2; D may be TRBD1 (6 bases). The CDR3 loop spans 13 amino acids. Trimming left V 8 bases short and J 7 bases short, with 15 bases between. Germline V lookup: CDR1 SGHRS, CDR2 YFSETQ. The CDR3 nucleotides are TGCGCCAGTGGCAATACAGGGAGCGGGGAGCTGTTTTTT. This codes for CASGNTGSGELFF.

The chain employs TRBV7-7 and TRBJ2-3; no reliable D call. V shed 0 bases and J shed 2 bases, with 12 bases lying between them. The CDR3 has 16 residues. From germline, CDR1 is SSHAT and CDR2 FNYEAQ (reference sequence). CDR3 amino acids: CASSLASTTVTDTQYF. The CDR3 DNA is TGTGCCAGCAGCTTAGCGTCAACAACGGTCACAGATACGCAGTATTTT.

Details on this clone: Other DNA sequences in the same sample also yield this CDR3. The chain couples TRBV6-5 to TRBJ1-5, with 7 bases that match TRBD1. In germline, CDR1 is MNHEY, CDR2 SVGAGI. This CDR3 region has 12 residues. Trimming took 6 bases from V and 7 from J; bases not matched to a gene: 3. The DNA of the CDR3 is TGTGCCAGCAGGCAGGGGGACCAGCCCCAGCATTTT. This codes for CASRQGDQPQHF.

The J gene is TRBJ1-5, the V gene TRBV19; perhaps TRBD1 as D (5 bases). The germline V and J ends were trimmed by 1 base and 3 bases, with 7 bases remaining between them. The CDR3 runs 14 residues. CDR1 LNHDA and CDR2 SQIVND come from the germline V gene (reference sequence). DNA for the CDR3: TGTGCCAGTAGTATAGCAGGGTACAATCAGCCCCAGCATTTT. This translates into CASSIAGYNQPQHF.

J is TRBJ2-5 and V is TRBV5-1; D might be TRBD1 or TRBD2, each matching 6 bases. V lost 4 bases, J lost 5 bases, and 15 bases lay in between. Per the germline V gene, CDR1 is SGHRS and CDR2 is YFSETQ. The CDR3 length is 14 residues. The CDR3: CASSGGHLGETQYF. The CDR3 DNA reads TGCGCCAGCAGCGGGGGGCACCTCGGGGAGACCCAGTACTTC.

This clone was counted a single time. The chain couples TRBV2 to TRBJ2-5, with a possible D match to TRBD2 (6 bases). V dropped 1 base and J dropped 9 bases, with 12 bases sitting between them. Per the germline V gene, CDR1 is SNHLY and CDR2 is FYNNEI. The CDR3 consists of 13 residues. The CDR3 DNA sequence: TGTGCCAGCAGTGAAGAAGGCCCGGGGGCCCAGTACTTC. Translating gives CASSEEGPGAQYF.

This sequence joins TRBV29-1 and TRBJ2-7; D uncertain. V was cut by 5 bases and J by 4 bases, with 9 bases left in between. The CDR3 is made up of 11 amino acids. Germline V gives CDR1 SQVTM, CDR2 ANQGSEA. The DNA of the CDR3 is TGCAGCGTTTTGGACGGGTACGAGCAGTACTTC. Translating it yields CSVLDGYEQYF.

This chain uses TRBV27 with TRBJ1-2, with 10 positions matching TRBD1. V shed 5 bases, J shed 5 bases, and the junction held 17 bases outside the gene matches. CDR1 is MNHEY and CDR2 is SMNVEV in the germline V gene (reference sequence). The CDR3 spans 18 residues. CDR3 protein: CASSSRAPGQGDRYGYTF. DNA for the CDR3: TGTGCCAGCAGTAGTCGGGCCCCCGGACAGGGGGATCGGTATGGCTACACCTTC.

The chain carries TRBV27 and TRBJ2-7; 7 positions match TRBD2. With V trimmed by 6 bases and J by 5 bases, 13 bases remained unmatched. Germline V CDR1 and CDR2: MNHEY, SMNVEV (reference sequence). The length of the CDR3 is 15 residues. In nucleotides, the CDR3 is TGTGCCAGCAGCCTATACAGGACTAGTATCGACGAGCAGTACTTC. It encodes CASSLYRTSIDEQYF.

This rearrangement joins TRBV5-1 to TRBJ2-7; 11 nucleotides agree with TRBD2. Germline V lookup: CDR1 SGHRS, CDR2 YFSETQ. The V segment lost 3 bases and the J segment 1 base; nucleotides outside the gene matches: 3. The length of the CDR3 is 15 residues. The CDR3 DNA sequence: TGCGCCAGCAGCTCCGGGACTAGCGGATCCTACGAGCAGTACTTC. Protein product: CASSSGTSGSYEQYF.